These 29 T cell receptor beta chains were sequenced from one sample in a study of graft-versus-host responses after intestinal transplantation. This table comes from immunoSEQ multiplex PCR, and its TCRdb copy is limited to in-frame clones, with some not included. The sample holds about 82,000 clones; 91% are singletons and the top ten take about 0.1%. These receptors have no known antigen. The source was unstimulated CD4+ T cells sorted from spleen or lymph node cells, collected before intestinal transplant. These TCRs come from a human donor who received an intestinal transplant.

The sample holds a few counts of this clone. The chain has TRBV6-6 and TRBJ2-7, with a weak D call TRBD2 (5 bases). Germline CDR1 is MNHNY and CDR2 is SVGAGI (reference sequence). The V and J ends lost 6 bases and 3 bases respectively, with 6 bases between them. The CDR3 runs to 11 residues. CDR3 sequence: CASSGDYEQYF. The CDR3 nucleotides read TGTGCCAGCAGCGGGGACTACGAGCAGTACTTC.

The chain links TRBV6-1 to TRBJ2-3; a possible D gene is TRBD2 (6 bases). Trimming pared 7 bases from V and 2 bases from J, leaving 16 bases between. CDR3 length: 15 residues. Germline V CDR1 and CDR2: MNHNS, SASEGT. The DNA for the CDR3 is TGTGCCAGCATGGGTAGCGGCGAACTCACAGATACGCAGTATTTT. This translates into CASMGSGELTDTQYF.

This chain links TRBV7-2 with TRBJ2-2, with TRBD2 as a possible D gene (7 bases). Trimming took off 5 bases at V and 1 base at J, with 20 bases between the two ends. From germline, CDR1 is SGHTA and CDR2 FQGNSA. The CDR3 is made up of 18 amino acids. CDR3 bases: TGTGCCAGCAGCCCCCGTGGGGGGGCCATTATGAACACCGGGGAGCTGTTTTTT. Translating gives CASSPRGGAIMNTGELFF.

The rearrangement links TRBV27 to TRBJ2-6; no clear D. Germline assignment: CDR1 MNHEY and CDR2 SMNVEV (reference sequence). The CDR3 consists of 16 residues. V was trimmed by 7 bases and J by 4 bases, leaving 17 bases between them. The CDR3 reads CASTINLGAGANVLTF. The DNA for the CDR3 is TGTGCCAGCACCATAAATCTGGGCGCAGGGGCCAACGTCCTGACTTTC. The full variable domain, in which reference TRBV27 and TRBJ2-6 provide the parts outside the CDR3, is EAQVTQNPRYLITVTGKKLTVTCSQNMNHEYMSWYRQDPGLGLRQIYYSMNVEVTDKGDVPEGYKVSRKEKRNFPLILESPSPNQTSLYFCASTINLGAGANVLTFGAGSRLTVL.

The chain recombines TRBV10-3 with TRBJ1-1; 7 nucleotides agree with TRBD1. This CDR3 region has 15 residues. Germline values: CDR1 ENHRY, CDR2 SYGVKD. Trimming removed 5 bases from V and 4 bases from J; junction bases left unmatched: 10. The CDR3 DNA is TGTGCCATCAGTCTAGGGGGCAGGGGGGCCACTGAAGCTTTCTTT. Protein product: CAISLGGRGATEAFF.

CDR3 residues: CASSLKSSYNSPLHF. For the CDR3, the DNA is TGTGCCAGCAGTCTCAAGAGCTCCTATAATTCACCCCTCCACTTT. The V call is TRBV27, the J call TRBJ1-6; D uncertain. The germline V and J ends were trimmed by 5 bases and 0 bases, with 8 bases remaining between them. This CDR3 has 15 amino acids. CDR1 is MNHEY and CDR2 is SMNVEV in the germline V gene (reference sequence).

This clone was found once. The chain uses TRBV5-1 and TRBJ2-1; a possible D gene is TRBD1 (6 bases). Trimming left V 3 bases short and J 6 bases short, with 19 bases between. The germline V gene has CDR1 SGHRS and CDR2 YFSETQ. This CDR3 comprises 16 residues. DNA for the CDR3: TGCGCCAGCAGCTCCTCGGGACACCCCGCGGTCAATGAGCAGTTCTTC. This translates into CASSSSGHPAVNEQFF.

As DNA, the CDR3 is TGTGCCAGCAGCTTCCGGGACAATACGCAGTATTTT. It is translated as CASSFRDNTQYF. The rearrangement joins TRBV7-2 to TRBJ2-3; TRBD1 might be the D (6 bases). The V and J ends lost 3 bases and 7 bases respectively, with 8 bases between them. The germline CDR1 and CDR2 sequences are SGHTA and FQGNSA. This CDR3 region has 12 residues.

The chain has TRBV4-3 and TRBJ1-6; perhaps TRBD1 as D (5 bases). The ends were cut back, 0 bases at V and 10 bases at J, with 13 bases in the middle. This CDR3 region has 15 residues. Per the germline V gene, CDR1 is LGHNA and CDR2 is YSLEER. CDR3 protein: CASSQDPGGTSPLHF. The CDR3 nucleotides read TGCGCCAGCAGCCAAGATCCGGGAGGGACCTCACCCCTCCACTTT.

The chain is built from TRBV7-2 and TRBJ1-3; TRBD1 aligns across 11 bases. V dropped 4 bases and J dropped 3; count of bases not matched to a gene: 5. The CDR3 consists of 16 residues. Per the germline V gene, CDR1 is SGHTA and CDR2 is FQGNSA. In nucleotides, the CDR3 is TGTGCCAGCAGCTCACAAGGGACAGGGGGTGGAAACACCATATATTTT. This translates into CASSSQGTGGGNTIYF.

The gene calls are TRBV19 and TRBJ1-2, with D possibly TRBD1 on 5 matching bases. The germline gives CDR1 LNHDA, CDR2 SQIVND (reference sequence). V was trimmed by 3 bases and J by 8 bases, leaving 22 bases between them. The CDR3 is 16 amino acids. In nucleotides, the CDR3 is TGTGCCAGTAGTATCGTCATTGTCACAGGTTTGGGAGGCTACACCTTC. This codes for CASSIVIVTGLGGYTF.

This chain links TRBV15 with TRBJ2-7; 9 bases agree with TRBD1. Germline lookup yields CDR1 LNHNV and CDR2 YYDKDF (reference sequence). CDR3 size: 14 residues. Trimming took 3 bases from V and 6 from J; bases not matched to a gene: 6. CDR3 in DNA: TGTGCCACCAGCAGGACACAGGGGGCGGGCGAGCAGTACTTC. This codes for CATSRTQGAGEQYF.

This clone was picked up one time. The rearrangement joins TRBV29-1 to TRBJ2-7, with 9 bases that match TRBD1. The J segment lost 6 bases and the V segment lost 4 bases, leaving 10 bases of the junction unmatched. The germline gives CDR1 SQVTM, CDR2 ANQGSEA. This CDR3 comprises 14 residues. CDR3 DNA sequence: TGCAGCGTTGCCGGCACGGGACAGGGTACCGAGCAGTACTTC. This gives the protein CSVAGTGQGTEQYF.

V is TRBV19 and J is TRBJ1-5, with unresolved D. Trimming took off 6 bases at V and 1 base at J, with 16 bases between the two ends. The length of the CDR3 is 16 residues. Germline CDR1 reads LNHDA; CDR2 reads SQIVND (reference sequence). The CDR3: CASSTTLDLSNQPQHF. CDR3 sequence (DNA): TGTGCCAGTAGCACAACCCTAGACTTGAGCAATCAGCCCCAGCATTTT.

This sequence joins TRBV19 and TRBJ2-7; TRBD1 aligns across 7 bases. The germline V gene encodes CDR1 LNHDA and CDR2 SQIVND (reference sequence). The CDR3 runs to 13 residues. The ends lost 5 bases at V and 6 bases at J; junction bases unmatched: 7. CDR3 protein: CASSWTGPAEQYF. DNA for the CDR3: TGTGCCAGTAGTTGGACAGGACCGGCCGAGCAGTACTTC. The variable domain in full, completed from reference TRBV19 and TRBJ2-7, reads DGGITQSPKYLFRKEGQNVTLSCEQNLNHDAMYWYRQDPGQGLRLIYYSQIVNDFQKGDIAEGYSVSREKKESFPLTVTSAQKNPTAFYLCASSWTGPAEQYFGPGTRLTVT.

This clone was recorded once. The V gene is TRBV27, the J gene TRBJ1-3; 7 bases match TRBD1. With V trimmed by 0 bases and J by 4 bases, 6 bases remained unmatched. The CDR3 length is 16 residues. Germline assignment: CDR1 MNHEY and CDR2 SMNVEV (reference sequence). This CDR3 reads CASSLSMAGGGNTIYF. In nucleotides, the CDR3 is TGTGCCAGCAGTTTATCGATGGCAGGGGGGGGAAACACCATATATTTT.

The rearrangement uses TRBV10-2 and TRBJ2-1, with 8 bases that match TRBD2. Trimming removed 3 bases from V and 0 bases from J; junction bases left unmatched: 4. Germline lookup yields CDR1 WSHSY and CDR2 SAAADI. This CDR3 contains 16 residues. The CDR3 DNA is TGCGCCAGCAGTGATTTACTAGCGGCCTCCTACAATGAGCAGTTCTTC. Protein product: CASSDLLAASYNEQFF.

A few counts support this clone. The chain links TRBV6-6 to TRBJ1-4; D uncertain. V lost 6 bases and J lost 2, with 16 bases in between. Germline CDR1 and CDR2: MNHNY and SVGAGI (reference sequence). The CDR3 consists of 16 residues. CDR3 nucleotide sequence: TGTGCCAGCAGGGACGCGGGGTCTTGGACTAATGAAAAACTGTTTTTT. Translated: CASRDAGSWTNEKLFF.

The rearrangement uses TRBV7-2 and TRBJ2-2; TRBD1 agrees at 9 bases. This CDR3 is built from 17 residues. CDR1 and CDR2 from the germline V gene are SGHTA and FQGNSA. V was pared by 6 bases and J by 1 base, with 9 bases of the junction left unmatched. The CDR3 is CASSHRPGQGNTGELFF. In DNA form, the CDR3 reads TGTGCCAGCAGTCATAGACCGGGACAGGGGAACACCGGGGAGCTGTTTTTT.

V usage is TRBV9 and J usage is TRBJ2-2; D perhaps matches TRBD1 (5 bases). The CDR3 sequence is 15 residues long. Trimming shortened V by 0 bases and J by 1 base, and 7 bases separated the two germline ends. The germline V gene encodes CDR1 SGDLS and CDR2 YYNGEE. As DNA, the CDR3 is TGTGCCAGCAGCGTAGACAGGATGAACACCGGGGAGCTGTTTTTT. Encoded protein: CASSVDRMNTGELFF.

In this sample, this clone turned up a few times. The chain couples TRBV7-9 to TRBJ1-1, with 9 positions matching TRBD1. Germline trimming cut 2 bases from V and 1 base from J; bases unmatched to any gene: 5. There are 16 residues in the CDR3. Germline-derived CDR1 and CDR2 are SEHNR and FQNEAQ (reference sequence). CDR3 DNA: TGTGCCAGCAGCTTATATGGACAGGGGAAGAACACTGAAGCTTTCTTT. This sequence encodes CASSLYGQGKNTEAFF.

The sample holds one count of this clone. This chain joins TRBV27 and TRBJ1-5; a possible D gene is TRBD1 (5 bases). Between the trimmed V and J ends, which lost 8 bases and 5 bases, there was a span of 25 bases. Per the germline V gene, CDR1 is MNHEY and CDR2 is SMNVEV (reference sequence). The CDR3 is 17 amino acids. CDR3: CASVTPGAGHGDQPQHF. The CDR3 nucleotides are TGTGCCAGCGTCACTCCTGGGGCAGGGCATGGGGATCAGCCCCAGCATTTT.

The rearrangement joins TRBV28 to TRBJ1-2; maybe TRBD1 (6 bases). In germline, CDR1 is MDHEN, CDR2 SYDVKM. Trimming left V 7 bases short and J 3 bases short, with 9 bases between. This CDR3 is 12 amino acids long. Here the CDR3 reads CASNKGDYGYTF. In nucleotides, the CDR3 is TGTGCCAGCAATAAGGGGGACTATGGCTACACCTTC.

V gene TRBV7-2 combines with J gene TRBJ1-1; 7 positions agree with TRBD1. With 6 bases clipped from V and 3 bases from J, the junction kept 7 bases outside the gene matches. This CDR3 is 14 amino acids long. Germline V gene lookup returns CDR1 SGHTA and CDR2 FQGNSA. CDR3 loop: CASRSGQVDTEAFF. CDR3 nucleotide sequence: TGTGCCAGCAGATCCGGACAGGTCGACACTGAAGCTTTCTTT.

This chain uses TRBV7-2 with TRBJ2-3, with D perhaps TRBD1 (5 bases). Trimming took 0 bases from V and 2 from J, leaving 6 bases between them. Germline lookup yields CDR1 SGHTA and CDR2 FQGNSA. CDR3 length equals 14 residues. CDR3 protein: CASSLAGPTDTQYF. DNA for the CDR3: TGTGCCAGCAGCTTAGCGGGGCCCACAGATACGCAGTATTTT.

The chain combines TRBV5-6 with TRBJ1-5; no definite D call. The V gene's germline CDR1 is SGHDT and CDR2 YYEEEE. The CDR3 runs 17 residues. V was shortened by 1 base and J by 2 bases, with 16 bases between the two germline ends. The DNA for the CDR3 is TGTGCCAGCAGCTTGAGGTCCGGGGTAGGCGGCAATCAGCCCCAGCATTTT. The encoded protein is CASSLRSGVGGNQPQHF. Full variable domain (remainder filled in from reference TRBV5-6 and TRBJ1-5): DAGVTQSPTHLIKTRGQQVTLRCSPKSGHDTVSWYQQALGQGPQFIFQYYEEEERQRGNFPDRFSGHQFPNYSSELNVNALLLGDSALYLCASSLRSGVGGNQPQHFGDGTRLSIL.

The CDR3 spells CASSKGALTGELFF. The CDR3 nucleotides read TGTGCCAGCAGCAAGGGGGCTCTCACCGGGGAGCTGTTTTTT. V usage is TRBV7-7 and J usage is TRBJ2-2, with 7 bases that match TRBD1. J gave up 4 bases and V 5 bases, and 4 bases lay outside the gene matches. The CDR3 totals 14 residues. Germline V lookup: CDR1 SSHAT, CDR2 FNYEAQ (reference sequence).

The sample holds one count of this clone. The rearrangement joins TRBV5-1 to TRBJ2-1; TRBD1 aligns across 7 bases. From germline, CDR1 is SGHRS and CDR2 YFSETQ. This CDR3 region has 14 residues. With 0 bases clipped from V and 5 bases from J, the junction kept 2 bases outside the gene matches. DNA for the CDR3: TGCGCCAGCAGCTTGGGCACAGGGGACAATGAGCAGTTCTTC. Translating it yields CASSLGTGDNEQFF.

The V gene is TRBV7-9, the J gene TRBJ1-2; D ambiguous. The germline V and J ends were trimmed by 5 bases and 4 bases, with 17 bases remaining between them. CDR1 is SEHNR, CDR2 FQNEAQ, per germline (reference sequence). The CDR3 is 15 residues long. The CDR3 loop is CASSIPEKAVYGYTF. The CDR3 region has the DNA TGTGCCAGCAGCATCCCAGAAAAGGCGGTCTATGGCTACACCTTC.